This T cell receptor (beta chain) appears in the sequencing data of a study of T-cell memory formation after mild COVID-19 (dated by TCRdb to 2020 to 2022). Regarding the complete study: TCR sequence clusters from the two donors were found to be largely donor specific. The cohort comprised two young, previously healthy adult volunteers, one female and one male. T-cell clones expanding and contracting after mild COVID-19 in two donors were tracked by longitudinal TCRalpha and TCRbeta repertoire sequencing.

This clonotype was recorded at least ten times. The antigen this receptor binds is unknown. Per-base quality was not reported, and no clone a single base away is much larger than it. Study-level results and caveats: The study covered only two mild cases, and larger cohorts including severe cases with pre-infection samples were considered necessary. Contracting CD4+ clones appeared mostly in the CM and EM memory subsets, whereas CD8+ clones were enriched in EMRA. Some responding clones were detected in pre-infection memory, which suggested that pre-existing cross-reactive memory T cells had joined the SARS-CoV-2 response. From day 15 to 85, contracting clones showed balanced CD4/CD8 phenotypes, whereas a second wave of clones that expanded from day 15 to 37 leaned towards CD4+. Whether the second-wave clones peaking on day 37 were SARS-CoV-2 specific was not confirmed.

TCRdb lists the instrument as Illumina NovaSeq 6000. cDNA libraries for TCRalpha and TCRbeta were prepared by 5'RACE using constant-segment primers, with sample barcodes and unique molecular identifiers added. RNA was extracted from every sample with Trizol reagent. Libraries were amplified in two PCR steps, with a second sample barcode and Illumina TruSeq adapters added in the second step. Sequencing of the libraries was done on an Illumina NovaSeq, producing 2 x 150 bp paired-end reads. Concerning the study's data processing: Reads were demultiplexed and collapsed into UMI-guided consensus sequences with migec v1.2.7. Using mixcr v2.1.11, UMI consensuses were aligned to TRA and TRB V and J templates and then assembled into clonotypes. A clonotype was counted as expanded or contracted only when both edgeR and NoisET called the clonotype significant, with the noise models trained on biological replicates. For edgeR calls, the cutoffs were a false discovery rate-adjusted p below 0.01 and a log2 fold-change threshold of 1. As an exploratory analysis of dynamics, max-normalized trajectories of the 1000 most abundant clonotypes were examined by PCA with hierarchical clustering. Each responding clone was given a CD4 or CD8 phenotype based on the CD4+ and CD8+ repertoires, which had been sequenced separately. TCRdb trimmed public reads at Q25 via fastp, called clones via MiXCR and kept in-frame beta chains. Each entry is one CDR3 protein sequence, shown with its most common DNA and genes. The V and J calls reflect TCRdb's pipeline rather than the authors' work. The sample records roughly 45,000 distinct CDR3 sequences, around a quarter of which are singletons. The ten most abundant clones make up about two fifths of the sample.

PBMCs were isolated by Ficoll-Paque density gradient centrifugation. CDR1 and CDR2 (KGHDR, SFDVKD) derive from the germline V gene. From V the trimming removes 9 bases and from J it removes 2 bases, while the gene matches leave 2 bases of the junction unaccounted for. The CDR3 spans 14 residues, from the cysteine through the phenylalanine. Only the CDR3 DNA stays, 42 bases, in frame from base 1. Material for sequencing was PBMCs or a T cell subset sorted from them (not recorded which). The receptor was isolated from a man younger than 30 who had mild COVID-19 (a few samples of this study predate the infection). The sample titles of this study are shuffled in the database, so cell type and time point are left out; the donor was told from shared clones. The chain is made from TRBV24-1 and TRBJ2-6, and 8 junction bases match TRBD1. The DNA is as follows: TGTGCCACCCAGGGGGCTGCTGGGGCCAACGTCCTGACTTTC. Its product reads: CATQGAAGANVLTF.